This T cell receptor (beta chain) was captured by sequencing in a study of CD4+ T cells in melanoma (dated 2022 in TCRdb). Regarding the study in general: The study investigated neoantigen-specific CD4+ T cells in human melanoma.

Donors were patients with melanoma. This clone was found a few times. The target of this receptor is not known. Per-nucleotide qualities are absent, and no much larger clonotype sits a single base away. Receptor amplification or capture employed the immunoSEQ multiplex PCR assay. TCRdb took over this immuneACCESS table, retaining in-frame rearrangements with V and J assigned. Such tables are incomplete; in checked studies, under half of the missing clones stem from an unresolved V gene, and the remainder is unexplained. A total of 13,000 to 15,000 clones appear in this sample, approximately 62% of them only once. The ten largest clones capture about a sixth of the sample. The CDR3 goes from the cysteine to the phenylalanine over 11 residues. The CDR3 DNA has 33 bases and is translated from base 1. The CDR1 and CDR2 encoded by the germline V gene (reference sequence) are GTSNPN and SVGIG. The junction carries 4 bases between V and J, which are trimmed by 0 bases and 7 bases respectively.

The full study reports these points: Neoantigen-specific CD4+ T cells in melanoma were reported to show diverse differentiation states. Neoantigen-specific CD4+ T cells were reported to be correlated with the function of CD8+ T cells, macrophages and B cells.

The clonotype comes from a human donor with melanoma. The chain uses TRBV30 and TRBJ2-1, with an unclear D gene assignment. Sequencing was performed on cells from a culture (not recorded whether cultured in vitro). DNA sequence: TGTGCCTGGAGTGTCCGGAATGAGCAGTTCTTC. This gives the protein CAWSVRNEQFF.